The 22 T cell receptor beta chains below all came from one sample that was sequenced in a study of cytomegalovirus exposure and HLA in healthy donors (dated by TCRdb to the late 2010s). Libraries were prepared through the immunoSEQ multiplex PCR assay. For the multiplex PCR, a mixture combining 60 forward primers for TCR Vbeta segments and 13 reverse primers for TCR Jbeta segments was used. TCRdb holds this immuneACCESS table with in-frame rearrangements only. Some clones are missing; in checked studies, unresolved V genes explain under half, and the rest has no known cause. The sample has 100,000 to 120,000 clones on record, 80% of them singletons. The ten largest clones represent around 3% of the sample. Sample: PBMCs. These receptors all stem from a woman in her sixties in good health and CMV-seropositive.

This rearrangement joins TRBV5-1 to TRBJ1-2; 10 bases line up with TRBD1. After removal of 4 bases from V and 3 bases from J, the junction contained 6 bases not matched to a gene. CDR3 size: 15 residues. CDR1 and CDR2 (germline): SGHRS, YFSETQ. CDR3 nucleotides: TGCGCCAGCAGCCCTACCGGGACAGGGGACTATGGCTACACCTTC. It translates to CASSPTGTGDYGYTF.

This chain links TRBV7-2 with TRBJ1-5; 9 nucleotides line up with TRBD1. This CDR3 spans 15 amino acids. After removal of 5 bases from V and 4 bases from J, the junction contained 6 bases not matched to a gene. In germline, CDR1 is SGHTA, CDR2 FQGNSA. The CDR3 reads CASSQYRGQNQPQHF. The DNA for the CDR3 is TGTGCCAGCAGCCAATACAGGGGGCAAAATCAGCCCCAGCATTTT.

This chain links TRBV2 with TRBJ1-1; possible D gene TRBD1, 5 bases. The CDR3 sequence is 15 residues long. With 6 bases removed from V and 1 base from J, the gap between germline ends came to 15 bases. Germline V CDR1 and CDR2: SNHLY, FYNNEI. The CDR3 DNA is TGTGCCAGCAGCGCCCGCGGGGCAGAGAACACTGAAGCTTTCTTT. It yields the protein CASSARGAENTEAFF.

Only one count was recorded for this clone. This sequence joins TRBV5-5 and TRBJ2-4; D perhaps matches TRBD1 (6 bases). Trimming left V 4 bases short and J 0 bases short, with 14 bases between. The CDR3 extends over 16 amino acids. Germline values: CDR1 SGHKS, CDR2 YYEKEE (reference sequence). For the CDR3, the DNA is TGTGCCAGCAGCCTGACAGGCCAACTAGCCAAAAACATTCAGTACTTC. It specifies CASSLTGQLAKNIQYF.

The chain couples TRBV2 to TRBJ2-3; 14 nucleotides agree with TRBD2. Germline V gene sequence: CDR1 SNHLY, CDR2 FYNNEI. This CDR3 region has 17 residues. V was pared by 6 bases and J by 3 bases, with 8 bases of the junction left unmatched. CDR3 loop: CASSTSGTSGGTDTQYF. The CDR3 nucleotides are TGTGCCAGCAGCACTTCCGGGACTAGCGGGGGAACAGATACGCAGTATTTT.

This clone appeared a few times. The chain uses TRBV7-9 and TRBJ2-2; 9 nucleotides align to TRBD1. Germline CDR1 and CDR2: SEHNR and FQNEAQ (reference sequence). V was pared by 1 base and J by 6 bases, with 6 bases of the junction left unmatched. The length of the CDR3 is 16 residues. The CDR3 here is CASSLVTGGAPGELFF. CDR3 DNA: TGTGCCAGCAGCTTAGTTACAGGGGGCGCTCCCGGGGAGCTGTTTTTT.

V is TRBV19 and J is TRBJ2-3, with D possibly TRBD1 on 5 matching bases. CDR3 length: 14 residues. V dropped 2 bases and J dropped 5 bases, with 11 bases sitting between them. Germline V lookup: CDR1 LNHDA, CDR2 SQIVND (reference sequence). The CDR3: CASSIFSQEDTQYF. The CDR3 DNA follows: TGTGCCAGTAGTATATTCTCACAGGAAGATACGCAGTATTTT.

The chain has TRBV10-2 and TRBJ2-2; 7 bases match TRBD2. The CDR3 is 15 amino acids. The ends lost 5 bases at V and 1 base at J; junction bases unmatched: 4. The germline CDR1 and CDR2 sequences are WSHSY and SAAADI. The CDR3 DNA follows: TGCGCCAGCAGTCTCCAGCGGGGGAACACCGGGGAGCTGTTTTTT. This sequence encodes CASSLQRGNTGELFF.

This clone was observed a handful of times. The chain combines TRBV7-7 with TRBJ2-2; possible D gene TRBD1, 6 bases. CDR3 length: 17 residues. Germline CDR1 SSHAT, CDR2 FNYEAQ (reference sequence). Between the trimmed V and J ends, which lost 1 base and 1 base, there was a span of 13 bases. CDR3 coding DNA: TGTGCCAGCAGCTTAGAGGGGCAGGGGTTGAACACCGGGGAGCTGTTTTTT. Its protein is CASSLEGQGLNTGELFF.

The rearrangement joins TRBV28 to TRBJ1-5; TRBD1 is a possible D gene (6 bases). CDR3 length: 15 residues. Germline V CDR1 and CDR2: MDHEN, SYDVKM. Trimming took 4 bases from V and 4 from J, leaving 14 bases between them. DNA for the CDR3: TGTGCCAGCAGTTGGGGGGGGGACATGAATCAGCCCCAGCATTTT. It is translated as CASSWGGDMNQPQHF.

The V call is TRBV6-5, the J call TRBJ1-1; D is possibly TRBD1 (5 bases). Between the trimmed V and J ends, which lost 6 bases and 1 base, there was a span of 15 bases. Germline-derived CDR1 and CDR2 are MNHEY and SVGAGI. The CDR3 spans 15 residues. As DNA, the CDR3 is TGTGCCAGCAGCCGAGACAGAAACCCGAACACTGAAGCTTTCTTT. Translation gives CASSRDRNPNTEAFF.

V gene TRBV6-5 combines with J gene TRBJ1-2; 7 bases are a match to TRBD1. The CDR3 runs 15 residues. Trimming took 6 bases from V and 2 from J; bases not matched to a gene: 9. CDR1 and CDR2 from the germline V gene are MNHEY and SVGAGI. As DNA, the CDR3 is TGTGCCAGCAGCCCGACAGGGAATGGGAACTATGGCTACACCTTC. It codes for CASSPTGNGNYGYTF.

The gene calls are TRBV5-1 and TRBJ2-7; 11 nucleotides agree with TRBD2. This CDR3 region has 15 residues. J lost 1 base, V lost 2 bases, and 2 bases had no gene match. In germline, CDR1 is SGHRS, CDR2 YFSETQ. CDR3 in DNA: TGCGCCAGCAGCTTTGTAGCGGGAGGGTCCTACGAGCAGTACTTC. This gives the protein CASSFVAGGSYEQYF.

J is TRBJ2-7 and V is TRBV9; 10 bases agree with TRBD1. CDR1 SGDLS and CDR2 YYNGEE come from the germline V gene. This CDR3 has 16 amino acids. V dropped 0 bases and J dropped 4; count of bases not matched to a gene: 7. The CDR3 coding sequence is TGTGCCAGCAGCGTAGGAGAGAGGGACAGGGGTTACGAGCAGTACTTC. It codes for CASSVGERDRGYEQYF.

The chain employs TRBV18 and TRBJ1-1, with TRBD1 identical over 9 bases. The ends lost 6 bases at V and 2 bases at J; junction bases unmatched: 7. This CDR3 has 15 residues. CDR1 is KGHSH and CDR2 is LQKENI in the germline V gene. The DNA of the CDR3 is TGTGCCAGCTCCTTCAGACAGGGGGAAAACACTGAAGCTTTCTTT. Translating it yields CASSFRQGENTEAFF.

V is TRBV2 and J is TRBJ1-2; D not certain. CDR1 and CDR2 from the germline V gene are SNHLY and FYNNEI. Trimming took 6 bases from V and 4 from J, leaving 9 bases between them. This CDR3 is 12 amino acids long. CDR3 sequence (DNA): TGTGCCAGCAGGGACGGGATCTATGGCTACACCTTC. Translated: CASRDGIYGYTF. The full variable domain, with the rest looked up from reference TRBV2 and TRBJ1-2, is EPEVTQTPSHQVTQMGQEVILRCVPISNHLYFYWYRQILGQKVEFLVSFYNNEISEKSEIFDDQFSVERPDGSNFTLKIRSTKLEDSAMYFCASRDGIYGYTFGSGTRLTVV.

This rearrangement joins TRBV21-1 to TRBJ1-5. TRBV21-1 is classified as a pseudogene. This CDR3 has 14 amino acids. CDR3 DNA sequence: TGTGCCAGCAGCAATTTGGGGCGGGGACAGCCCCAGCATTTT. Protein: CASSNLGRGQPQHF.

The J gene is TRBJ2-3, the V gene TRBV18, with 10 nucleotides matching TRBD1. Germline trimming cut 4 bases from V and 4 bases from J; bases unmatched to any gene: 11. The germline CDR1 and CDR2 sequences are KGHSH and LQKENI. The CDR3 is 17 residues long. In DNA form, the CDR3 reads TGTGCCAGCTCACGACAGGGGGCGAATCGGGGCGCAGATACGCAGTATTTT. This gives the protein CASSRQGANRGADTQYF.

The chain joins TRBV18 to TRBJ2-7; maybe TRBD1 (6 bases). V lost 6 bases to trimming and J lost 5 bases, with 17 bases between them. The CDR3 is 14 amino acids. Germline-derived CDR1 and CDR2 are KGHSH and LQKENI. The CDR3 here is CASSTGNKGDEQYF. DNA for the CDR3: TGTGCCAGCTCCACAGGGAACAAGGGGGACGAGCAGTACTTC. The complete variable domain, with remaining parts taken from reference TRBV18 and TRBJ2-7, reads NAGVMQNPRHLVRRRGQEARLRCSPMKGHSHVYWYRQLPEEGLKFMVYLQKENIIDESGMPKERFSAEFPKEGPSILRIQQVVRGDSAAYFCASSTGNKGDEQYFGPGTRLTVT.

This rearrangement joins TRBV5-6 to TRBJ2-5; a possible D gene is TRBD2 (6 bases). The CDR3 contains 15 residues. The V end was cut by 0 bases, the J end by 5 bases, with 14 bases between. Looked up from germline, CDR1 is SGHDT and CDR2 is YYEEEE. The CDR3 coding sequence is TGTGCCAGCAGCTTGGATCTCGGGAGCGATGAGACCCAGTACTTC. Its protein is CASSLDLGSDETQYF.

This chain uses TRBV5-5 with TRBJ2-2; possibly TRBD1 for D (5 bases). V lost 4 bases to trimming and J lost 3 bases, with 10 bases between them. CDR1 and CDR2 (germline): SGHKS, YYEKEE (reference sequence). The CDR3 has 14 residues. The CDR3 nucleotides are TGTGCCAGCAGCCCAGACAGCTACACCGGGGAGCTGTTTTTT. The encoded protein is CASSPDSYTGELFF. The whole variable domain, remainder taken from reference TRBV5-5 and TRBJ2-2, is DAGVTQSPTHLIKTRGQQVTLRCSPISGHKSVSWYQQVLGQGPQFIFQYYEKEERGRGNFPDRFSARQFPNYSSELNVNALLLGDSALYLCASSPDSYTGELFFGEGSRLTVL.

The chain links TRBV27 to TRBJ2-1; D is uncertain. CDR1 and CDR2 (germline): MNHEY, SMNVEV (reference sequence). The V and J ends lost 7 bases and 0 bases respectively, with 4 bases between them. The CDR3 covers 12 residues. CDR3 nucleotide sequence: TGTGCCAGCACGGGCTCCTACAATGAGCAGTTCTTC. This gives the protein CASTGSYNEQFF.